The 19 T cell receptor beta chains listed next were all sequenced from one sample in a study of shared clonotypes between healthy human individuals. Measured with immunoSEQ multiplex PCR; TCRdb has only the in-frame clones, and not every one. The table includes some 1,400,000 clones, around 97% detected once. Material for sequencing was naive CD4+ T cells sorted from blood. Noted subset: CD45RA+ positively selected. All receptors derive from a man aged 30 to 39 in good health.

The chain uses TRBV7-9 and TRBJ2-6; TRBD1 is a possible D gene (6 bases). The CDR3 sequence is 15 residues long. With 5 bases removed from V and 2 bases from J, the gap between germline ends came to 10 bases. In germline, CDR1 is SEHNR, CDR2 FQNEAQ (reference sequence). Written as DNA, the CDR3 is TGTGCCAGCAGCCCTTGGGGGCCTGGGGCCAACGTCCTGACTTTC. This sequence encodes CASSPWGPGANVLTF.

This chain links TRBV7-7 with TRBJ2-3; the D gene is possibly TRBD1 (6 bases). The germline V and J ends were trimmed by 1 base and 1 base, with 12 bases remaining between them. The germline V gene encodes CDR1 SSHAT and CDR2 FNYEAQ (reference sequence). This CDR3 is 16 amino acids long. CDR3 amino acids: CASSLDYAGGTDTQYF. The CDR3 region has the DNA TGTGCCAGCAGCTTAGACTACGCAGGGGGCACAGATACGCAGTATTTT.

This clone was detected only once. The chain recombines TRBV27 with TRBJ2-5; D uncertain. The V end lost 5 bases, the J end lost 4 bases, and 14 bases lay between the germline ends. The length of the CDR3 is 14 residues. Germline V gives CDR1 MNHEY, CDR2 SMNVEV (reference sequence). CDR3 coding DNA: TGTGCCAGCAGTATCAGAAGGTTGGGAGAGACCCAGTACTTC. As protein: CASSIRRLGETQYF.

The chain has TRBV27 and TRBJ2-7; tentative D call: TRBD2 (5 bases). V dropped 3 bases and J dropped 0 bases, with 12 bases sitting between them. This CDR3 is 15 amino acids long. Germline V CDR1 and CDR2: MNHEY, SMNVEV (reference sequence). As DNA, the CDR3 is TGTGCCAGCAGTTTTGGCGGGCTAAGCTCCTACGAGCAGTACTTC. This encodes CASSFGGLSSYEQYF.

The rearrangement uses TRBV30 and TRBJ1-4, with TRBD1 as a possible D gene (5 bases). The CDR3 has 11 residues. Germline values: CDR1 GTSNPN, CDR2 SVGIG (reference sequence). CDR3 sequence: CAWGYNEKLFF. DNA of the CDR3: TGTGCATGGGGGTATAATGAAAAACTGTTTTTT.

A single count supports this clone. The chain is built from TRBV7-8 and TRBJ2-1, with D perhaps matching TRBD1 (6 bases). The CDR3 is 14 amino acids. CDR1 is SGHVS and CDR2 is FQNEAQ in the germline V gene. V was trimmed by 1 base and J by 13 bases, leaving 17 bases between them. The CDR3 DNA is TGTGCCAGCAGCTTAGAACAGGGAAGAGCGTCACAGTTCTTC. Translation: CASSLEQGRASQFF.

V gene TRBV28 combines with J gene TRBJ1-1; tentatively, D is TRBD1 (6 bases). There are 14 residues in the CDR3. CDR1 is MDHEN and CDR2 is SYDVKM in the germline V gene. Trimming pared 6 bases from V and 3 bases from J, leaving 14 bases between. The CDR3, as DNA: TGTGCCAGCAGCCCCGGACAGTGGGACACTGAAGCTTTCTTT. Translating gives CASSPGQWDTEAFF.

The V gene is TRBV2, the J gene TRBJ1-4; no clear D gene. The germline V gene encodes CDR1 SNHLY and CDR2 FYNNEI. CDR3 length equals 14 residues. V was shortened by 5 bases and J by 5 bases, with 12 bases between the two germline ends. Here the CDR3 DNA reads TGTGCCAGCAGTCGCAGCAGCAGCAATGAAAAACTGTTTTTT. It specifies CASSRSSSNEKLFF.

J is TRBJ2-5 and V is TRBV5-1; 9 nucleotides agree with TRBD2. With 0 bases clipped from V and 4 bases from J, the junction kept 7 bases outside the gene matches. This CDR3 is built from 16 residues. CDR1 is SGHRS, CDR2 YFSETQ, per germline. In DNA form, the CDR3 reads TGCGCCAGCAGCTTGGTTGGTAGCGGGAGCTCAGAGACCCAGTACTTC. The encoded protein is CASSLVGSGSSETQYF.

Worth noting for this clone: This sample also contains other DNA sequences that code for the same CDR3. The chain joins TRBV2 to TRBJ2-7; D gene unclear. The germline CDR1 and CDR2 sequences are SNHLY and FYNNEI. With 4 bases removed from V and 4 bases from J, the gap between germline ends came to 5 bases. The length of the CDR3 is 11 residues. DNA for the CDR3: TGTGCCAGCAGTGCCAGGTACGAGCAGTACTTC. Its translation is CASSARYEQYF.

The chain combines TRBV7-9 with TRBJ2-3; perhaps D is TRBD1 or TRBD2 (5 bases each). The germline V gene has CDR1 SEHNR and CDR2 FQNEAQ (reference sequence). There are 13 residues in the CDR3. V was trimmed by 7 bases and J by 1 base, leaving 9 bases between them. DNA of the CDR3: TGTGCCAGCAACGGGGACCGCACAGATACGCAGTATTTT. The encoded protein is CASNGDRTDTQYF.

The V and J genes are TRBV7-9 and TRBJ2-7; tentative D call: TRBD2 (6 bases). Trimming took off 3 bases at V and 2 bases at J, with 11 bases between the two ends. This CDR3 is 14 amino acids long. The V gene's germline CDR1 is SEHNR and CDR2 FQNEAQ (reference sequence). CDR3 sequence (DNA): TGTGCCAGCAGCTTCGGGAGACGGGCCTACGAGCAGTACTTC. This translates into CASSFGRRAYEQYF.

CDR3 DNA sequence: TGTGCCATAAAGGGACCAGATGGCTACACCTTC. The encoded protein is CAIKGPDGYTF. This chain connects TRBV10-3 to TRBJ1-2, with TRBD1 as a possible D gene (5 bases). The V end was cut by 9 bases, the J end by 6 bases, with 11 bases between. CDR3 length: 11 amino acids. Germline-derived CDR1 and CDR2 are ENHRY and SYGVKD.

V is TRBV28 and J is TRBJ1-5; 7 bases agree with TRBD1. The junction had 10 bases not matched to a gene; V was cut back by 11 bases and J by 3 bases. Germline V gene sequence: CDR1 MDHEN, CDR2 SYDVKM. This CDR3 is 14 amino acids long. Here the CDR3 reads CAGSTGALNQPQHF. The CDR3 DNA follows: TGTGCCGGATCAACAGGGGCTCTCAATCAGCCCCAGCATTTT.

This clone was detected once. The chain couples TRBV5-5 to TRBJ2-4, with a possible D match to TRBD2 (5 bases). The CDR3 runs 15 residues. Trimming pared 6 bases from V and 7 bases from J, leaving 20 bases between. Germline CDR1 and CDR2: SGHKS and YYEKEE (reference sequence). The CDR3 loop is CASIRTGNLGNIQYF. The CDR3 DNA reads TGTGCCAGCATCCGTACGGGGAACTTGGGGAACATTCAGTACTTC.

The V gene is TRBV10-3, the J gene TRBJ1-5, with 9 bases aligning to TRBD1. With V trimmed by 3 bases and J by 2 bases, 5 bases remained unmatched. The CDR3 has 16 amino acids. Germline loops: CDR1 ENHRY, CDR2 SYGVKD. The CDR3: CAISDSGQGGNQPQHF. The CDR3 DNA follows: TGTGCCATCAGTGACTCGGGACAGGGCGGCAATCAGCCCCAGCATTTT.

The rearrangement joins TRBV18 to TRBJ2-2, with D perhaps given as TRBD1 or TRBD2 (5 bases each). Trimming took 5 bases from V and 0 from J, leaving 13 bases between them. The CDR3 has 16 amino acids. Germline V gene lookup returns CDR1 KGHSH and CDR2 LQKENI. The CDR3 spells CASSTRDEANTGELFF. The CDR3 coding sequence is TGTGCCAGCTCAACAAGGGACGAAGCGAACACCGGGGAGCTGTTTTTT.

This chain uses TRBV9 with TRBJ2-1; 7 nucleotides agree with TRBD2. Looked up from germline, CDR1 is SGDLS and CDR2 is YYNGEE. This CDR3 region has 15 residues. V was clipped by 4 bases and J by 0 bases; unmatched bases: 4. DNA for the CDR3: TGTGCCAGCAGCTCCAGCGGGATCTCCTACAATGAGCAGTTCTTC. Translated, it gives CASSSSGISYNEQFF. The variable domain in full, with the rest retrieved from reference TRBV9 and TRBJ2-1, is DSGVTQTPKHLITATGQRVTLRCSPRSGDLSVYWYQQSLDQGLQFLIQYYNGEERAKGNILERFSAQQFPDLHSELNLSSLELGDSALYFCASSSSGISYNEQFFGPGTRLTVL.

The CDR3 here is CASGLAGGLWRETQYF. The DNA for the CDR3 is TGTGCCAGCGGACTAGCGGGAGGGCTCTGGCGGGAGACCCAGTACTTC. The chain links TRBV2 to TRBJ2-5, with 15 bases aligning to TRBD2. Germline V lookup: CDR1 SNHLY, CDR2 FYNNEI. V lost 8 bases and J lost 5; bases outside the gene matches: 9. The CDR3 extends over 16 amino acids. The variable domain in full, with the rest retrieved from reference TRBV2 and TRBJ2-5, is EPEVTQTPSHQVTQMGQEVILRCVPISNHLYFYWYRQILGQKVEFLVSFYNNEISEKSEIFDDQFSVERPDGSNFTLKIRSTKLEDSAMYFCASGLAGGLWRETQYFGPGTRLLVL.